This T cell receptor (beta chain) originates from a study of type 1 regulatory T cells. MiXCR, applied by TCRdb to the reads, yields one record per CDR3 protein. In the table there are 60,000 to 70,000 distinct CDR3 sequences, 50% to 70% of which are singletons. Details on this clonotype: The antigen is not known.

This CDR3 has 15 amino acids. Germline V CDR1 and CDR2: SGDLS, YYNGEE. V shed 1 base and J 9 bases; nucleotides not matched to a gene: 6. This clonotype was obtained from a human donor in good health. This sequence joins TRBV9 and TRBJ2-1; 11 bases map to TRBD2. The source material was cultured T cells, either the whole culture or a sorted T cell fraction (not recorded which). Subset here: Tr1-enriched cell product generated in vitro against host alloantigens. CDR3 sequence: CASSVIAGGRGEQFF. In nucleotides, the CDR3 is TGTGCCAGCAGCGTAATAGCGGGAGGGCGAGGTGAGCAGTTCTTC.